These 21 T cell receptor beta chains were sequenced from one sample in a study of response to subunit inactivated influenza vaccine. TCRdb re-analysed the RT-PCR reads in MiXCR, keeping a single row per CDR3 protein. The sample includes under 950,000 distinct CDR3 sequences, around 21% seen only once; the top ten take roughly 10%. Source: PBMCs from blood, taken 4 to 6 days after vaccination. These receptors came from a middle-aged man who received an inactivated influenza vaccine.

The chain combines TRBV11-2 with TRBJ1-1; D remains ambiguous. CDR1 is SGHAT and CDR2 is FQNNGV in the germline V gene. CDR3 length equals 13 residues. V was cut by 5 bases and J by 4 bases, with 11 bases left in between. The CDR3, as DNA: TGTGCCAGCAGCAGTTCAAGGGCCACTGAAGCTTTCTTT. The encoded protein is CASSSSRATEAFF.

In this sample, this clonotype turned up many times. This chain joins TRBV5-1 and TRBJ2-3; D not resolved. This CDR3 spans 12 amino acids. CDR1 SGHRS and CDR2 YFSETQ come from the germline V gene. V gave up 4 bases and J gave up 6 bases, with 9 bases separating them. CDR3 region: CASSVDADTQYF. The CDR3 bases are TGCGCCAGCAGCGTGGACGCGGATACGCAGTATTTT.

The V gene is TRBV6-2 or TRBV6-3, the J gene TRBJ1-3; 9 positions match TRBD1. Trimming removed 4 bases from V and 0 bases from J; junction bases left unmatched: 7. The CDR3 consists of 17 residues. CDR1 and CDR2 from the germline V gene are MNHEY and SVGEGT. The CDR3 DNA sequence: TGTGCCAGCAGTTCCGGACAGGGGCGAAGCTCTGGAAACACCATATATTTT. Protein: CASSSGQGRSSGNTIYF.

The V call is TRBV20-1, the J call TRBJ1-1; TRBD1 might be the D (6 bases). Germline V lookup: CDR1 DFQATT, CDR2 SNEGSKA (reference sequence). Trimming shortened V by 3 bases and J by 0 bases, and 11 bases separated the two germline ends. This CDR3 contains 14 residues. CDR3 region: CSASWGHMNTEAFF. CDR3 nucleotides: TGCAGTGCTAGTTGGGGACATATGAACACTGAAGCTTTCTTT.

A few counts support this clonotype. The gene calls are TRBV6-1 and TRBJ2-3, with 8 bases aligning to TRBD1. With 7 bases clipped from V and 4 bases from J, the junction kept 10 bases outside the gene matches. The CDR3 has 15 amino acids. Germline loops: CDR1 MNHNS, CDR2 SASEGT. The CDR3 here is CASTSQGARADTQYF. The CDR3 nucleotides are TGTGCCAGCACTAGTCAGGGGGCTCGAGCAGATACGCAGTATTTT.

This chain joins TRBV29-1 and TRBJ2-2, with D unclear. V was trimmed by 7 bases and J by 0 bases, leaving 12 bases between them. The CDR3 runs to 14 residues. In germline, CDR1 is SQVTM, CDR2 ANQGSEA. The CDR3 loop reads CSAIINANTGELFF. The CDR3 DNA reads as TGCAGCGCCATTATTAACGCGAACACCGGGGAGCTGTTTTTT.

The chain uses TRBV7-2 and TRBJ2-1; 9 bases agree with TRBD2. The CDR3 runs to 18 residues. The ends lost 0 bases at V and 6 bases at J; junction bases unmatched: 12. CDR1 and CDR2 from the germline V gene are SGHTA and FQGNSA. The CDR3 region has the DNA TGTGCCAGCAGCTTAGCCAGTATTCGCGGGGGGGCACCCAATGAGCAGTTCTTC. Protein: CASSLASIRGGAPNEQFF.

This chain uses TRBV20-1 with TRBJ2-1; TRBD2 matches at 9 bases. The CDR3 runs 18 residues. CDR1 is DFQATT and CDR2 is SNEGSKA in the germline V gene (reference sequence). After removal of 0 bases from V and 0 bases from J, the junction contained 9 bases not matched to a gene. The CDR3 coding sequence is TGCAGTGCTAGAGATGATTGGGCTAGCGGGGTCTCCTACAATGAGCAGTTCTTC. Its translation: CSARDDWASGVSYNEQFF.

This chain links TRBV6-1 with TRBJ2-2; 9 nucleotides line up with TRBD1. The CDR3 sequence is 14 residues long. CDR1 MNHNS and CDR2 SASEGT come from the germline V gene. Trimming removed 7 bases from V and 4 bases from J; junction bases left unmatched: 4. The DNA for the CDR3 is TGTGCCAGCAACGACAGGGGGATCACCGGGGAGCTGTTTTTT. As protein: CASNDRGITGELFF.

The chain is built from TRBV29-1 and TRBJ2-1; 8 bases fit TRBD2. From germline, CDR1 is SQVTM and CDR2 ANQGSEA. J lost 3 bases, V lost 5 bases, and 12 bases had no gene match. This CDR3 has 16 residues. CDR3 region: CSVNRRERGNYNEQFF. In DNA form, the CDR3 reads TGCAGCGTTAACCGAAGGGAGCGGGGGAACTACAATGAGCAGTTCTTC.

V is TRBV6-1 and J is TRBJ2-2; D is undetermined. The CDR3 is 14 residues long. Germline V gene data show CDR1 as MNHNS and CDR2 as SASEGT. V gave up 7 bases and J gave up 6 bases, with 15 bases separating them. CDR3 bases: TGTGCCAGCAATCAGAATCACCGGGCCGGGGAGCTGTTTTTT. Encoded protein: CASNQNHRAGELFF.

The chain employs TRBV6-5 and TRBJ2-7, with 7 bases fitting TRBD1. V dropped 6 bases and J dropped 7; count of bases not matched to a gene: 6. Germline CDR1 is MNHEY and CDR2 is SVGAGI. This CDR3 comprises 12 residues. This CDR3 is CASRTGPREQYF. The CDR3 nucleotides are TGTGCCAGCAGGACAGGGCCGCGGGAGCAGTACTTC.

This clonotype was detected only a few times. This chain connects TRBV9 to TRBJ2-7; 7 positions match TRBD2. Trimming removed 3 bases from V and 3 bases from J; junction bases left unmatched: 12. CDR1 and CDR2 (germline): SGDLS, YYNGEE. The CDR3 loop spans 16 amino acids. Here the CDR3 reads CASSESPTSGGYEQYF. Written as DNA, the CDR3 is TGTGCCAGCAGCGAGTCCCCCACCTCGGGGGGCTACGAGCAGTACTTC.

There are a few counts of this clonotype. The chain carries TRBV7-2 and TRBJ2-1; 8 positions match TRBD1. This CDR3 has 14 amino acids. The trim removed 2 bases at V and 10 bases at J, leaving 7 bases unmatched. CDR1 SGHTA and CDR2 FQGNSA come from the germline V gene. This CDR3 is CASSLPGQGREQFF. The CDR3 DNA follows: TGTGCCAGCAGCTTACCCGGACAGGGAAGAGAGCAGTTCTTC.

Ten or more counts support this clonotype. V usage is TRBV29-1 and J usage is TRBJ2-7, with 8 bases that match TRBD2. After removal of 4 bases from V and 3 bases from J, the junction contained 17 bases not matched to a gene. The CDR3 is 17 amino acids. Germline V CDR1 and CDR2: SQVTM, ANQGSEA. CDR3 region: CSVVAAGRGLAGYEQYF. Written as DNA, the CDR3 is TGCAGCGTTGTGGCCGCGGGGAGAGGACTAGCAGGCTACGAGCAGTACTTC.

The rearrangement joins TRBV20-1 to TRBJ2-3, with 9 bases matching TRBD2. Germline assignment: CDR1 DFQATT and CDR2 SNEGSKA (reference sequence). Losses at the gene ends were 5 bases for V and 2 bases for J; bases not matched to a gene: 5. The CDR3 covers 14 residues. CDR3 bases: TGCAGTGCTCGACTAGCGGACTCCACAGATACGCAGTATTTT. Amino acids: CSARLADSTDTQYF.

The V call is TRBV7-9, the J call TRBJ2-7; 7 bases fit TRBD2. This CDR3 contains 14 residues. V was clipped by 5 bases and J by 5 bases; unmatched bases: 9. Per germline, CDR1 SEHNR and CDR2 FQNEAQ (reference sequence). CDR3 coding DNA: TGTGCCAGCAGCCCCCGGGGGGAGGGCCACGAGCAGTACTTC. Encoded protein: CASSPRGEGHEQYF. Drawing the rest from reference TRBV7-9 and TRBJ2-7, the complete variable domain is DTGVSQNPRHKITKRGQNVTFRCDPISEHNRLYWYRQTLGQGPEFLTYFQNEAQLEKSRLLSDRFSAERPKGSFSTLEIQRTEQGDSAMYLCASSPRGEGHEQYFGPGTRLTVT.

The rearrangement joins TRBV20-1 to TRBJ2-7; 13 nucleotides match TRBD2. In germline, CDR1 is DFQATT, CDR2 SNEGSKA (reference sequence). The CDR3 is 14 residues long. Unmatched junction bases numbered 5, after V lost 6 bases and J lost 3 bases. The CDR3: CSAAGTSGVYEQYF. In DNA, the CDR3 is TGCAGTGCCGCCGGGACTAGCGGGGTCTACGAGCAGTACTTC.

The V and J genes are TRBV6-2 or TRBV6-3 and TRBJ2-3; 10 nucleotides line up with TRBD2. Germline values: CDR1 MNHEY, CDR2 SVGEGT. CDR3 length: 20 residues. J lost 1 base, V lost 10 bases, and 23 bases had no gene match. The CDR3 spells CATSPGITSGIRRGTDTQYF. The DNA of the CDR3 is TGTGCCACCAGCCCGGGTATCACTAGCGGGATTAGACGGGGCACAGATACGCAGTATTTT.

This clonotype has just one count. The chain links TRBV24-1 to TRBJ2-3, with D unclear. The CDR3 consists of 17 residues. Trimming cost V 4 bases and J 2 bases, with 18 bases left between them. Germline V CDR1 and CDR2: KGHDR, SFDVKD. CDR3 protein: CATSDLGIGPNTDTQYF. Here the CDR3 DNA reads TGTGCCACCAGTGACCTAGGAATCGGCCCAAACACAGATACGCAGTATTTT.

This clonotype has only a few counts. The chain combines TRBV12-3 or TRBV12-4 with TRBJ1-1; no clear D. CDR3 length: 15 residues. Trimming removed 4 bases from V and 3 bases from J, with 15 bases in between. CDR3 residues: CASSSTLLSDTEAFF. The CDR3 DNA reads as TGTGCCAGCAGTTCGACCCTTCTATCTGACACTGAAGCTTTCTTT.